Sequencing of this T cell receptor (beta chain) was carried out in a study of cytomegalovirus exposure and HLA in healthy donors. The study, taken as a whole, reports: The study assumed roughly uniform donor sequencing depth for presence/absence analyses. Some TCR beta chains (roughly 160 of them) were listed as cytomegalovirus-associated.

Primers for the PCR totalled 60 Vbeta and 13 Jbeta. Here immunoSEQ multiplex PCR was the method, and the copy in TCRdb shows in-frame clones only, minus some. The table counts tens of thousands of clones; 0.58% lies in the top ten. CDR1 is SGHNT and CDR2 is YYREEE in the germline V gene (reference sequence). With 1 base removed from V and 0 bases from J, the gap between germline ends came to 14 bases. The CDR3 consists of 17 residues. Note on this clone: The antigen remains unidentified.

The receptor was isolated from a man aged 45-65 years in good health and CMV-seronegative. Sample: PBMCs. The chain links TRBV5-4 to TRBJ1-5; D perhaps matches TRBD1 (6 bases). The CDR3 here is CASSLRSDRYSNQPQHF. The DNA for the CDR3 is TGTGCCAGCAGCTTGCGGTCGGACAGATATAGCAATCAGCCCCAGCATTTT.